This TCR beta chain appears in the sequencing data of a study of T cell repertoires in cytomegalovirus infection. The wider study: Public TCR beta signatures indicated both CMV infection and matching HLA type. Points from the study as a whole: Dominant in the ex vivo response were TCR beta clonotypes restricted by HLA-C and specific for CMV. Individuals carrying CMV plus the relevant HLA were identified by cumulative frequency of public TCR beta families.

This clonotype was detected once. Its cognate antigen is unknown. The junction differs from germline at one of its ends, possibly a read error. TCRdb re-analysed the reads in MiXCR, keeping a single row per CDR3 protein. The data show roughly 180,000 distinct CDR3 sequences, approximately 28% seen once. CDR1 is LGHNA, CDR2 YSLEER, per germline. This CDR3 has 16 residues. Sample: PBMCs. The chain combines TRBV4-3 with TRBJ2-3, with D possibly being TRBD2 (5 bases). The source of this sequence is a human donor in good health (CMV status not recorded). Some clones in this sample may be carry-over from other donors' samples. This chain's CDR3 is CASSQDLGLPSDMQYF. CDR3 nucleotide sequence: TGCGCCAGCAGCCAAGATCTCGGACTCCCGTCAGATATGCAGTATTTT.